This entry lists 14 T cell receptor beta chains sequenced from one sample in a study of T-cell reconstitution after alpha-beta-depleted transplantation in children listed by TCRdb under 2016. The receptor library was made with PCR. The sequencer was an Illumina HiSeq 2500. To normalize quantification of the TCRbeta repertoire, the TCR libraries were built with molecular barcoding that relied on unique molecular identifiers. TCRdb trimmed the raw reads at Q25, called clones with MiXCR and kept productive beta chains. CDR3 protein sequences are deduplicated, and each keeps its most common genes and DNA. Within this sample are approximately 520,000 distinct CDR3 sequences, with around a third of them counted one time only. The ten top clones hold roughly 2.5% of the sample. Sample: PBMCs from the stem cell graft donor, taken from the stem cell graft. Source of these receptors: a human donor who donated a stem cell graft to a child with aplastic anemia.

CDR3 sequence (DNA): TGTGCCATCAGTGAGTCAGTAGCTTTCGCCCTCACCGGGGAGCTGTTTTTT. It codes for CAISESVAFALTGELFF. The V call is TRBV10-3, the J call TRBJ2-2; no clear D. Deletions cut 0 bases from V and 4 bases from J, with 15 bases between. The CDR3 contains 17 residues. Per the germline V gene, CDR1 is ENHRY and CDR2 is SYGVKD.

This clonotype was counted a few times. The chain employs TRBV7-2 and TRBJ2-2; 10 bases agree with TRBD2. CDR3 size: 15 residues. Germline assignment: CDR1 SGHTA and CDR2 FQGNSA. The V and J ends lost 4 bases and 4 bases, in that order; junction bases with no gene match: 3. The CDR3 loop is CASSSWTSGTGELFF. CDR3 in DNA: TGTGCCAGCAGCTCCTGGACTAGCGGCACCGGGGAGCTGTTTTTT. The full variable domain, rest sourced from reference TRBV7-2 and TRBJ2-2, is GAGVSQSPSNKVTEKGKDVELRCDPISGHTALYWYRQSLGQGLEFLIYFQGNSAPDKSGLPSDRFSAERTGGSVSTLTIQRTQQEDSAVYLCASSSWTSGTGELFFGEGSRLTVL.

This clonotype was observed a handful of times. The genes are TRBV9 and TRBJ2-1; TRBD1 matches at 8 bases. V was clipped by 4 bases and J by 5 bases; unmatched bases: 14. The germline V gene encodes CDR1 SGDLS and CDR2 YYNGEE. The CDR3 extends over 17 amino acids. The CDR3 coding sequence is TGTGCCAGCAGCATTGCAGGGGGCTTTAGGGAGAACAATGAGCAGTTCTTC. Protein: CASSIAGGFRENNEQFF.

The genes are TRBV4-3 and TRBJ2-1, with 9 bases identical to TRBD2. The germline V gene has CDR1 LGHNA and CDR2 YSLEER. The CDR3 totals 16 residues. The V segment lost 4 bases and the J segment 2 bases; nucleotides outside the gene matches: 6. CDR3 residues: CASSLQTSGAYNEQFF. The CDR3 DNA reads TGCGCCAGCAGCCTACAGACTAGCGGAGCCTACAATGAGCAGTTCTTC.

This clonotype has just a few counts. J is TRBJ2-2 and V is TRBV14; possibly TRBD1 or TRBD2 for D (5 bases each). This CDR3 is 18 amino acids long. Germline V CDR1 and CDR2: SGHDN, FVKESK. Trimming stripped 0 bases from V and 3 bases from J, with 17 bases between. CDR3: CASSQDWDPRRDTGELFF. As DNA, the CDR3 is TGTGCCAGCAGCCAAGATTGGGACCCTCGACGTGACACCGGGGAGCTGTTTTTT.

The rearrangement links TRBV9 to TRBJ2-5, with 10 bases that match TRBD2. Germline lookup yields CDR1 SGDLS and CDR2 YYNGEE. The CDR3 totals 18 residues. V gave up 3 bases and J gave up 2 bases; unmatched junction bases: 13. The CDR3 nucleotides read TGTGCCAGCAGCGCTGGAGCGGGAGGGCCAAGTCGGCAAGAGACCCAGTACTTC. Translation: CASSAGAGGPSRQETQYF.

The gene calls are TRBV6-1 and TRBJ2-7, with D possibly matching TRBD1 (6 bases). V was cut by 6 bases and J by 3 bases, with 15 bases left in between. CDR3 length equals 14 residues. In germline, CDR1 is MNHNS, CDR2 SASEGT. The CDR3 region is CASSRTGQHYEQYV. In DNA, the CDR3 is TGTGCCAGCAGCAGAACAGGGCAGCACTACGAGCAGTACGTC.

A few counts support this clonotype. The genes are TRBV7-9 and TRBJ1-5; D remains ambiguous. The CDR3 contains 14 residues. V gave up 4 bases and J gave up 0 bases, with 7 bases separating them. Germline assignment: CDR1 SEHNR and CDR2 FQNEAQ (reference sequence). The CDR3 sequence is CASSSGPSNQPQHF. In nucleotides, the CDR3 is TGTGCCAGCAGCTCGGGTCCTAGCAATCAGCCCCAGCATTTT.

This CDR3 is CASSSLDTWSYEQYF. CDR3 coding DNA: TGTGCCAGCAGCTCGCTAGACACCTGGTCCTACGAGCAGTACTTC. V usage is TRBV5-6 and J usage is TRBJ2-7; D ambiguous. The length of the CDR3 is 15 residues. Between the trimmed V and J ends, which lost 3 bases and 1 base, there was a span of 14 bases. Germline V gene data show CDR1 as SGHDT and CDR2 as YYEEEE.

This clonotype was seen a few times. This chain uses TRBV3-1 with TRBJ1-2; unclear D gene. CDR1 is LGHDT, CDR2 YNNKEL, per germline (reference sequence). The V gene lost 1 base and the J gene lost 2 bases, with 8 bases spanning the gap. The CDR3 contains 14 residues. The CDR3 DNA is TGTGCCAGCAGCCAAGTTGCACGGAACTATGGCTACACCTTC. Encoded protein: CASSQVARNYGYTF.

The chain uses TRBV2 and TRBJ2-1; a weak D match, TRBD1 (5 bases). Deletions cut 0 bases from V and 0 bases from J, with 15 bases between. CDR3 length equals 18 residues. Germline-derived CDR1 and CDR2 are SNHLY and FYNNEI. The CDR3 is CASSEALGRRSSYNEQFF. The CDR3, as DNA: TGTGCCAGCAGTGAAGCATTGGGGCGGCGGAGCTCCTACAATGAGCAGTTCTTC.

This clonotype has only a few counts. V gene TRBV7-9 combines with J gene TRBJ1-4, with D maybe TRBD1 (5 bases). Germline assignment: CDR1 SEHNR and CDR2 FQNEAQ (reference sequence). V dropped 5 bases and J dropped 3 bases, with 10 bases sitting between them. This CDR3 comprises 14 residues. The CDR3 region is CASSPGRSNEKLFF. In DNA, the CDR3 is TGTGCCAGCAGCCCGGGACGGTCTAATGAAAAACTGTTTTTT.

This chain connects TRBV12-3 or TRBV12-4 to TRBJ1-2; D uncertain. The V end lost 3 bases, the J end lost 4 bases, and 21 bases lay between the germline ends. This CDR3 has 17 amino acids. CDR3 in DNA: TGTGCCAGCAGTTTTCCCCCGGTGAGGGTGTCGAGCTATGGCTACACCTTC. Its protein is CASSFPPVRVSSYGYTF.

The chain couples TRBV7-9 to TRBJ1-1; 7 bases map to TRBD1. V lost 4 bases to trimming and J lost 4 bases; unmatched junction nucleotides: 6. The germline V gene has CDR1 SEHNR and CDR2 FQNEAQ (reference sequence). This CDR3 has 14 residues. The CDR3 sequence: CASSSQTGITEAFF. In nucleotides, the CDR3 is TGTGCCAGCAGCTCCCAGACAGGGATCACTGAAGCTTTCTTT. The whole variable domain, remainder taken from reference TRBV7-9 and TRBJ1-1, is DTGVSQNPRHKITKRGQNVTFRCDPISEHNRLYWYRQTLGQGPEFLTYFQNEAQLEKSRLLSDRFSAERPKGSFSTLEIQRTEQGDSAMYLCASSSQTGITEAFFGQGTRLTVV.